Sequencing of this TCR beta chain was carried out in a study of cytomegalovirus exposure and HLA in healthy donors. Overall study results and limits: When analyzed later, a missense DCLRE1C variant was found to be linked to TCR beta V- and J-gene trimming.

About this clone itself: Its antigen is unidentified.

The PCR had 60 Vbeta and 13 Jbeta primers. In the original processing: About 12 million shared chains were among the approximately 76 million unique TCR beta chains that a later analysis counted. Libraries were prepared by immunoSEQ multiplex PCR; TCRdb keeps only in-frame clonotypes and omits some of them. D and trimming come from the DNA, and the V and J calls and clone size come from that table. The sample yields over 60,000 clones, 65% to 85% seen once. The CDR3 extends over 13 amino acids. The germline V gene encodes CDR1 SGHTA and CDR2 FQGNSA. The V end lost 2 bases, the J end lost 8 bases, and 12 bases lay between the germline ends.

The TCR was taken from a man between 65 and 85 years old in good health and CMV-seronegative. J is TRBJ1-2 and V is TRBV7-2; TRBD1 is a possible D gene (5 bases). The sample was PBMCs. CDR3 residues: CASSLQGTRGYTF. Written as DNA, the CDR3 is TGTGCCAGCAGCTTACAGGGAACAAGGGGCTACACCTTC.